This T cell receptor (beta chain) was retrieved from a study of T cells expressing NK-cell markers. Study summary: Within the sequenced cohort of eight donors, seven exhibited HCMV seropositivity and one was seronegative. Study-wide results and caveats: Dominance of the CD3+CD56-NKG2C+ fraction by these clonotypes also held in a handful of donors. Clones of NKG2C+ T cells that had expanded were of unclear HCMV specificity.

Comments on this clonotype: Its antigen is as yet unknown.

Beta-chain TCR cDNA was generated via 5'RACE template switching with UMIs. From the 5' RACE reads, TCRdb lists one entry per CDR3 protein and no DNA. In all, the sample yields about 260,000 distinct CDR3 sequences. CDR3 length: 15 residues. Germline V gene data show CDR1 as SQVTM and CDR2 as ANQGSEA. The sample taken for sequencing was blood T cells: a sorted CD56 or NKG2C T cell subset, CD4+ or CD8+ T cells, or bulk PBMC T cells (not recorded which). The TCR sequence derives from a woman aged 18 to 75 in good health. V gene TRBV29-1 combines with J gene TRBJ2-2; TCRdb picks TRBD1, but there is no DNA to check that call. The CDR3 here is CSVDSGTTNTGELFF.